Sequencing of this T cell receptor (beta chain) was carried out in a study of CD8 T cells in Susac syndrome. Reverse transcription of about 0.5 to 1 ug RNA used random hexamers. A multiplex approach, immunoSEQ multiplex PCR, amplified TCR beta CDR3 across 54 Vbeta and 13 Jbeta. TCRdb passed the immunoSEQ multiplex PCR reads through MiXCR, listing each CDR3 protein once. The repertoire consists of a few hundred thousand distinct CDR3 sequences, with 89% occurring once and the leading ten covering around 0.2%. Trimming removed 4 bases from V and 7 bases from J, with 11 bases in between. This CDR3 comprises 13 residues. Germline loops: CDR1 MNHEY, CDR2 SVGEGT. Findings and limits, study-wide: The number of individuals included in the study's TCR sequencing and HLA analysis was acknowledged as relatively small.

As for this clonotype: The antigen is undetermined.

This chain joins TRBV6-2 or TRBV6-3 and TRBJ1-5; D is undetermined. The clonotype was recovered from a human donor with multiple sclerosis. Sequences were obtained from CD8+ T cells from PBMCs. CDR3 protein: CASSLMGSQPQHF. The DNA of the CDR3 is TGTGCCAGCAGTTTAATGGGAAGCCAGCCCCAGCATTTT.